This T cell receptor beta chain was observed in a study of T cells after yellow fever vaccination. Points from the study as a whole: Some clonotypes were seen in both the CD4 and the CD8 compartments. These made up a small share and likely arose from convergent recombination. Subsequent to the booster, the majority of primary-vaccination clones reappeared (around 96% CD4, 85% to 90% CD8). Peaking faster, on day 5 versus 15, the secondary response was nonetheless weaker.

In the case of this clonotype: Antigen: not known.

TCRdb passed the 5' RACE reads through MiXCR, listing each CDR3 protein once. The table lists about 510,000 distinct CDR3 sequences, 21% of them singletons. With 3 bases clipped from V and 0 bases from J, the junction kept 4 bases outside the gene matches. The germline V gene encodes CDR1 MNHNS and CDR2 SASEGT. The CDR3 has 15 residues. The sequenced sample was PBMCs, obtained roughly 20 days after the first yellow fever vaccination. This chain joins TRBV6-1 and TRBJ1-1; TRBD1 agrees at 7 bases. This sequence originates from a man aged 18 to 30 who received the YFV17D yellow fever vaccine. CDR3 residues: CASSDQDRVNTEAFF. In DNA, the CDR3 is TGTGCCAGCAGTGACCAAGACAGGGTGAACACTGAAGCTTTCTTT.